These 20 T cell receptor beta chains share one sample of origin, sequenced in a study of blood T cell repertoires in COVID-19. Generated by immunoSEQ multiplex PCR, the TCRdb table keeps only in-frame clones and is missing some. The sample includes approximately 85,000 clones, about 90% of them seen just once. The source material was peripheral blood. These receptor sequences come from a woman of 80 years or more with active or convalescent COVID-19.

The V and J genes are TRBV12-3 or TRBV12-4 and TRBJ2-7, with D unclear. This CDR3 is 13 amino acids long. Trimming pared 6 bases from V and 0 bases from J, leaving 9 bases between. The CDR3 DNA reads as TGTGCCAGCAGCTCTTCTAGCTCCTACGAGCAGTACTTC. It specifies CASSSSSSYEQYF.

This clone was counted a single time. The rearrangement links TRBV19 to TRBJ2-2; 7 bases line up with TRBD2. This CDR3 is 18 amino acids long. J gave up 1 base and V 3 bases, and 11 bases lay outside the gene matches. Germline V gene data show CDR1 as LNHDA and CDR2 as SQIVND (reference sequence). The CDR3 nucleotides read TGTGCCAGTAGTATCAGCCCCGGGCTAGCGGAGAACACCGGGGAGCTGTTTTTT. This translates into CASSISPGLAENTGELFF.

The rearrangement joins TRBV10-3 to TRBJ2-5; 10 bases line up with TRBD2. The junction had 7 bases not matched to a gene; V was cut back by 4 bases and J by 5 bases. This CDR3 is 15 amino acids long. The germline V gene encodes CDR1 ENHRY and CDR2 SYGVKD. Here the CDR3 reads CAISGSGRAKETQYF. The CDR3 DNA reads TGTGCCATCAGTGGGAGCGGGAGGGCCAAGGAGACCCAGTACTTC.

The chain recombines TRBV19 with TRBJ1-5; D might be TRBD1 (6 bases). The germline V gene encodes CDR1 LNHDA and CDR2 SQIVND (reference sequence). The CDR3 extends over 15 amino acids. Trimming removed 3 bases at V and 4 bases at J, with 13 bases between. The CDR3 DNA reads TGTGCCAGTAGTATCTCTGCGAGGGGGAATCAGCCCCAGCATTTT. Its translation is CASSISARGNQPQHF.

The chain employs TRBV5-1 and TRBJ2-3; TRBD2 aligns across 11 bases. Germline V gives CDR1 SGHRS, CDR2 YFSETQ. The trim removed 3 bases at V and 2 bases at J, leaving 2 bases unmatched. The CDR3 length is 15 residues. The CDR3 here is CASSSGLADTDTQYF. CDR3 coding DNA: TGCGCCAGCAGCTCGGGACTAGCGGACACAGATACGCAGTATTTT.

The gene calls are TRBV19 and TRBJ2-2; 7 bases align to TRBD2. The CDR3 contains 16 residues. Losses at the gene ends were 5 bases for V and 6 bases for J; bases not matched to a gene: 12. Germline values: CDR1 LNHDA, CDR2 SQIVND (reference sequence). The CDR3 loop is CASSFSGGGQSGELFF. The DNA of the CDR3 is TGTGCCAGTAGTTTCTCGGGAGGAGGCCAGTCCGGGGAGCTGTTTTTT.

The CDR3 sequence is CASTLRQGGNQPQHF. DNA for the CDR3: TGTGCCAGCACCCTTCGCCAGGGTGGCAATCAGCCCCAGCATTTT. The chain employs TRBV28 and TRBJ1-5; TRBD1 might be the D (5 bases). Germline V lookup: CDR1 MDHEN, CDR2 SYDVKM. The CDR3 is 15 amino acids. The V end lost 7 bases, the J end lost 2 bases, and 15 bases lay between the germline ends. Filled out from reference TRBV28 and TRBJ1-5, the complete variable domain reads DVKVTQSSRYLVKRTGEKVFLECVQDMDHENMFWYRQDPGLGLRLIYFSYDVKMKEKGDIPEGYSVSREKKERFSLILESASTNQTSMYLCASTLRQGGNQPQHFGDGTRLSIL.

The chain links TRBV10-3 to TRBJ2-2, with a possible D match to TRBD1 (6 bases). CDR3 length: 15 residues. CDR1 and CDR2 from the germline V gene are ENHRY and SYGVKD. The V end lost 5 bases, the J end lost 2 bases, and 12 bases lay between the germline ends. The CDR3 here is CAISSTGSNTGELFF. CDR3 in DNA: TGTGCCATCAGTTCAACAGGGTCCAACACCGGGGAGCTGTTTTTT.

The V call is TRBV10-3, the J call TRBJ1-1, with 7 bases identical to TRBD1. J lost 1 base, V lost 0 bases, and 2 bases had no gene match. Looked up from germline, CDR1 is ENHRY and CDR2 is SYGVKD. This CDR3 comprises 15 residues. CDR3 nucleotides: TGTGCCATCAGTGAGTCAGGGGGCGCGAACACTGAAGCTTTCTTT. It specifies CAISESGGANTEAFF.

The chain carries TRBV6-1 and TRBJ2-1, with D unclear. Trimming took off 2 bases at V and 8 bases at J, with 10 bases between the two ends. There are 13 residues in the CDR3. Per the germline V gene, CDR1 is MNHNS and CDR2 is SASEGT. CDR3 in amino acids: CASSELVVHEQFF. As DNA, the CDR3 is TGTGCCAGCAGTGAACTAGTGGTGCATGAGCAGTTCTTC.

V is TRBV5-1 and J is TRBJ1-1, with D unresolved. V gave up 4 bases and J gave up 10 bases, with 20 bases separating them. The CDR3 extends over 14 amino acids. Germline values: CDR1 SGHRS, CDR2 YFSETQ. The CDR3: CASSAVFMGAGAFF. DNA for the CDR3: TGCGCCAGCAGCGCTGTATTCATGGGAGCGGGAGCTTTCTTT.

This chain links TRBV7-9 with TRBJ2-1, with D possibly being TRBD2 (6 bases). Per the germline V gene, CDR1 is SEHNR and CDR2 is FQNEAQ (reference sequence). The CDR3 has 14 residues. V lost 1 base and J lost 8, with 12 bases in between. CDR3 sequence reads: CASSLVWRDDEQFF. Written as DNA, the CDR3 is TGTGCCAGCAGCTTAGTTTGGCGGGATGATGAGCAGTTCTTC.

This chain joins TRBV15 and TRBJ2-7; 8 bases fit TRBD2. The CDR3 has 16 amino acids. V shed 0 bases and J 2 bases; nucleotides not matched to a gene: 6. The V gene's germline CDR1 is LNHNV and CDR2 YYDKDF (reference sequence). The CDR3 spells CATSRDLAGVTYEQYF. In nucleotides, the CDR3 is TGTGCCACCAGCAGAGATCTAGCGGGCGTTACCTACGAGCAGTACTTC.

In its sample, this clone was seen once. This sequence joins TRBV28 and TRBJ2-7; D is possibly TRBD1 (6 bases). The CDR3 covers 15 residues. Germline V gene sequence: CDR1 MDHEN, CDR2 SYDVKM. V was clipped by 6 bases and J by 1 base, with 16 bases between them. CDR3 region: CASRNTGWPSYEQYF. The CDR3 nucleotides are TGTGCCAGCAGAAATACAGGGTGGCCATCCTACGAGCAGTACTTC.

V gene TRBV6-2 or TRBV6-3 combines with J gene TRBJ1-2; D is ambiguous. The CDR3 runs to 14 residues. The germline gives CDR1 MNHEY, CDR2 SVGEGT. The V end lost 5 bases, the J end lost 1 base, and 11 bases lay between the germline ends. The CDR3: CASSLRGVNYGYTF. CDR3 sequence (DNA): TGTGCCAGCAGTCTTCGAGGAGTTAACTATGGCTACACCTTC.

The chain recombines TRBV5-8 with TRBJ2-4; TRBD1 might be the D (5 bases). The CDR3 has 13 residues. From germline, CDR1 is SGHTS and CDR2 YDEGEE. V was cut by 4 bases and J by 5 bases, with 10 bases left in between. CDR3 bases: TGTGCCAGCAGCCCGGACATACAAAACATTCAGTACTTC. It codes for CASSPDIQNIQYF.

The CDR3 DNA is TGTGCCAGCAGTGAAAGGAGGGTAGCGGGAGGGCCGTGGGATGAGCAGTTCTTC. As protein: CASSERRVAGGPWDEQFF. V is TRBV2 and J is TRBJ2-1; the match to TRBD2 covers 11 bases. The CDR3 covers 18 residues. Germline V gives CDR1 SNHLY, CDR2 FYNNEI. Germline trimming cut 2 bases from V and 8 bases from J; bases unmatched to any gene: 14.

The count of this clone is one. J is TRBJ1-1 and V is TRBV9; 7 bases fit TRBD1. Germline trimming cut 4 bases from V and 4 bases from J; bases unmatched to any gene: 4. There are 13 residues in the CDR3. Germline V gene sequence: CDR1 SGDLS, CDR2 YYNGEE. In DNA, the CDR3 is TGTGCCAGCAGCTCCCGGACAGGCACTGAAGCTTTCTTT. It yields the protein CASSSRTGTEAFF.

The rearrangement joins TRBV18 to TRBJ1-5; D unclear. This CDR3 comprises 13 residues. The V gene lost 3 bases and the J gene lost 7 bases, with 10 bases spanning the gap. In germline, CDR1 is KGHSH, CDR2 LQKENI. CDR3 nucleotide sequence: TGTGCCAGCTCACCCCAAGGCGGCCAGCCCCAGCATTTT. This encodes CASSPQGGQPQHF.

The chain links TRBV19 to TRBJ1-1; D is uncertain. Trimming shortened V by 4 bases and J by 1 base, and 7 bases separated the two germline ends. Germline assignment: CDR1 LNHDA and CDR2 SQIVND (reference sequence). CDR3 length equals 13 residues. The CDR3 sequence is CASSTTKNTEAFF. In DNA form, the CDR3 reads TGTGCCAGTAGTACGACAAAGAACACTGAAGCTTTCTTT.